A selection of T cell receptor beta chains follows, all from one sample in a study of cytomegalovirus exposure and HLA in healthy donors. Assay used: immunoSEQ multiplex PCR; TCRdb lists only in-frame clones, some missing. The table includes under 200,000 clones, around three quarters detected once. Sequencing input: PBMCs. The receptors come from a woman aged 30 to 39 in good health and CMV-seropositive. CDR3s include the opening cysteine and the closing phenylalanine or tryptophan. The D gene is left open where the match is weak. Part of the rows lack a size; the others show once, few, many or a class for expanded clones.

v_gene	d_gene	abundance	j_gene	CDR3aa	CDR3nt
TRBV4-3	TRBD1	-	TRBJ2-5	CASSRRGGQGLETQYF	TGCGCCAGCAGCCGAAGAGGGGGACAGGGGTTAGAGACCCAGTACTTC
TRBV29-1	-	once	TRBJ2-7	CSVVGVSYEQYF	TGCAGCGTTGTAGGAGTCTCCTACGAGCAGTACTTC
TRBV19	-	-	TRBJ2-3	CASRPDRAGRADTQYF	TGTGCCAGTAGACCCGACAGGGCGGGAAGGGCAGATACGCAGTATTTT
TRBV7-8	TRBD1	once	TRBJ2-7	CASRRDRGQWYEQYF	TGTGCCAGCAGACGGGACAGGGGCCAATGGTACGAGCAGTACTTC
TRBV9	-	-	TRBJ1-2	CASSLEGGGYGYTF	TGTGCCAGCAGCCTAGAGGGCGGAGGGTATGGCTACACCTTC
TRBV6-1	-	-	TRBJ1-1	CASIEDRSEAFF	TGTGCCAGCATCGAGGACAGATCTGAAGCTTTCTTT
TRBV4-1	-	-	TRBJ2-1	CASSQDSGYNEQFF	TGCGCCAGCAGCCAAGATTCAGGCTACAATGAGCAGTTCTTC
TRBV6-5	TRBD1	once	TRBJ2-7	CASSTGGGYEQYF	TGTGCCAGCAGTACAGGGGGCGGTTACGAGCAGTACTTC
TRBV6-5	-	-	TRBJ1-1	CASSYSLGSNTEAFF	TGTGCCAGCAGTTACTCACTCGGTTCGAACACTGAAGCTTTCTTT
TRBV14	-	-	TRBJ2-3	CASSPYARITDTQYF	TGTGCCAGCAGCCCATATGCGAGAATCACAGATACGCAGTATTTT
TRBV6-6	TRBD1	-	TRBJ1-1	CASSLSGGTEAFF	TGTGCCAGCAGTCTTTCAGGGGGCACTGAAGCTTTCTTT
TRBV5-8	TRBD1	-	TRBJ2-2	CASRSETGLTGELFF	TGTGCCAGCAGATCGGAGACAGGGCTCACCGGGGAGCTGTTTTTT
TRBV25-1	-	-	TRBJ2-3	CASSVAGMTQYF	TGTGCCAGCAGCGTTGCGGGAATGACGCAGTATTTT
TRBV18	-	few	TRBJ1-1	CASSQSKFSTEAFF	TGTGCCAGCTCACAATCGAAGTTCAGCACTGAAGCTTTCTTT
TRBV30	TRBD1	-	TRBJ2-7	CAWAGPGQGFPYEQYF	TGTGCCTGGGCCGGACCGGGACAGGGGTTCCCCTACGAGCAGTACTTC
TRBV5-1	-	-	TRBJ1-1	CASSSDRLAEAFF	TGCGCCAGCAGCTCCGACAGGTTGGCTGAAGCTTTCTTT
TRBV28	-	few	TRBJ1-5	CASSLTTQPQHF	TGTGCCAGCAGTTTGACTACACAGCCCCAGCATTTT
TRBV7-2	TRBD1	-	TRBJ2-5	CASSLIRGRETQYF	TGTGCCAGCAGCCTGATAAGGGGGCGAGAGACCCAGTACTTC
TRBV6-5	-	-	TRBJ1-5	CASTPGWGSNQPQHF	TGTGCCAGCACCCCCGGCTGGGGCAGCAATCAGCCCCAGCATTTT
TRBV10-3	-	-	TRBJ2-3	CAISEATDTQYF	TGTGCCATCAGTGAAGCTACAGATACGCAGTATTTT
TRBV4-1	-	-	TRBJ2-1	CASEELPGTLGNNEQFF	TGCGCCAGCGAGGAATTACCCGGGACTTTGGGGAACAATGAGCAGTTCTTC
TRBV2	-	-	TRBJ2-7	CASRDSLREQYF	TGTGCCAGCAGAGACTCGTTAAGGGAGCAGTACTTC
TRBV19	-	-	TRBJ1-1	CATTQGLNTEAFF	TGTGCCACAACCCAGGGATTGAACACTGAAGCTTTCTTT
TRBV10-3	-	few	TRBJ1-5	CAISESGGQPQHF	TGTGCCATCAGTGAGTCGGGAGGTCAGCCCCAGCATTTT
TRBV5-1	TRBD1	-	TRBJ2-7	CASRGQGLTYEQYF	TGCGCCAGCAGGGGACAGGGCCTAACCTACGAGCAGTACTTC
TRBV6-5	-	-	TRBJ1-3	CISRGSGNTIYF	TGTATTTCGCGGGGGTCGGGAAACACCATATATTTT
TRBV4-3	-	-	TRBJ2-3	CASSPEWASGTDTQYF	TGCGCCAGCAGCCCGGAGTGGGCTAGCGGCACAGATACGCAGTATTTT
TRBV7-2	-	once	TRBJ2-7	CASSLRQLLTYEQYF	TGTGCCAGCAGCTTAAGACAGCTGCTCACCTACGAGCAGTACTTC
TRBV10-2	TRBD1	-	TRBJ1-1	CASSEADRGRGMRGSTEAFF	TGCGCCAGCAGTGAGGCGGACAGGGGGCGAGGAATGAGAGGGAGCACTGAAGCTTTCTTT
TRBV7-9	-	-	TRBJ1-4	CASSSFRGVEEKLFF	TGTGCCAGCAGCTCCTTCAGGGGAGTCGAAGAAAAACTGTTTTTT
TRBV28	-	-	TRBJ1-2	CASSFRARGRLGGYTF	TGTGCCAGCAGTTTCAGGGCAAGGGGGAGATTGGGGGGCTACACCTTC
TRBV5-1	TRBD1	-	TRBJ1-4	CASSMGQEVEKLFF	TGCGCCAGCAGCATGGGACAGGAGGTTGAAAAACTGTTTTTT
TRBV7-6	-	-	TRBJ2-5	CASSFMGQGQETQYF	TGTGCCAGCAGCTTTATGGGGCAGGGGCAAGAGACCCAGTACTTC
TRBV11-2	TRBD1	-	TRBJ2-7	CASNYRTGDGWYEQYF	TGTGCCAGCAATTATAGGACAGGGGACGGTTGGTACGAGCAGTACTTC
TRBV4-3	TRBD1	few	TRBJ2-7	CASSQDEGAYSYEQYF	TGCGCCAGCAGCCAAGACGAGGGGGCTTATTCCTACGAGCAGTACTTC
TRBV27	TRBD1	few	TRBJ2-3	CASSLLRTGGDVDTQYF	TGTGCCAGCAGTTTATTAAGGACAGGGGGGGACGTAGATACGCAGTATTTT
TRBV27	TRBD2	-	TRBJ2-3	CASSLSSEHGRVPNTQYF	TGTGCCAGCAGTTTAAGCTCCGAGCACGGGAGGGTACCGAATACGCAGTATTTT
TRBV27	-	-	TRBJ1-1	CASSLRQANTEAFF	TGTGCCAGCAGTTTAAGGCAGGCTAACACTGAAGCTTTCTTT
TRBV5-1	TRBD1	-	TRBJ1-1	CASSLGPEGAGTEAFF	TGCGCCAGCAGCTTGGGACCCGAGGGGGCGGGCACTGAAGCTTTCTTT
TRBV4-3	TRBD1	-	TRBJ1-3	CASSQAPQGSSGNTIYF	TGCGCCAGCAGCCAAGCCCCACAGGGGAGCTCTGGAAACACCATATATTTT
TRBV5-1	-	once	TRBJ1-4	CASRTGFATNEKLFF	TGCGCCAGCAGGACAGGATTTGCAACTAATGAAAAACTGTTTTTT
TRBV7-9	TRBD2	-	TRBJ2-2	CASSLEYGLGRDGELFF	TGTGCCAGCAGCTTGGAATACGGACTAGGACGGGACGGGGAGCTGTTTTTT
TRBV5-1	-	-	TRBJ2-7	CASSRDFSYEQYF	TGCGCCAGCAGCCGGGACTTCTCCTACGAGCAGTACTTC
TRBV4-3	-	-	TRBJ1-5	CASSQLLDSTNQPQHF	TGCGCCAGCAGCCAACTGCTGGACAGTACCAATCAGCCCCAGCATTTT
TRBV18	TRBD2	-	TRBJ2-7	CASSREGREEQYF	TGTGCCAGCTCCCGGGAGGGCCGTGAGGAGCAGTACTTC
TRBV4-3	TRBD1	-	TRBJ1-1	CASSPNSRGLVAFF	TGCGCCAGCAGCCCGAACAGCAGGGGGTTGGTAGCTTTCTTT
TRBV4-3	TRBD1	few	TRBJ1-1	CASSQSSGTGGTEAFF	TGCGCCAGCAGCCAATCCTCCGGGACAGGGGGCACTGAAGCTTTCTTT
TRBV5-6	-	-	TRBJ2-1	CASSFLEGRNEQFF	TGTGCCAGCAGCTTTTTGGAGGGCCGCAATGAGCAGTTCTTC
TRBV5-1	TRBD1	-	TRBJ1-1	CASSLTGQGANTEAFF	TGCGCCAGCAGCCTTACCGGACAGGGGGCAAACACTGAAGCTTTCTTT
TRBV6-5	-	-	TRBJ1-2	CASRGGELGYGYTF	TGTGCCAGCCGTGGGGGGGAATTAGGCTATGGCTACACCTTC
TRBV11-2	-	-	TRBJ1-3	CASSFTDRSGNTIYF	TGTGCCAGCAGCTTCACAGACCGCTCTGGAAACACCATATATTTT
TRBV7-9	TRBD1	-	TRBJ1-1	CASSLGSGTAGNTEAFF	TGTGCCAGCAGCTTAGGTAGCGGGACAGCGGGGAACACTGAAGCTTTCTTT
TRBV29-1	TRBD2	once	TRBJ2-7	CSVDGGSGSSYEQYF	TGCAGCGTTGATGGGGGTAGCGGGAGCTCCTACGAGCAGTACTTC
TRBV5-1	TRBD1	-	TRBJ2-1	CASSWTGGRNEQFF	TGCGCCAGCAGCTGGACAGGGGGTCGGAATGAGCAGTTCTTC
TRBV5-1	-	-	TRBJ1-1	CASSLTPRTQVNTEAFF	TGCGCCAGCAGTCTTACCCCCAGGACTCAGGTGAACACTGAAGCTTTCTTT